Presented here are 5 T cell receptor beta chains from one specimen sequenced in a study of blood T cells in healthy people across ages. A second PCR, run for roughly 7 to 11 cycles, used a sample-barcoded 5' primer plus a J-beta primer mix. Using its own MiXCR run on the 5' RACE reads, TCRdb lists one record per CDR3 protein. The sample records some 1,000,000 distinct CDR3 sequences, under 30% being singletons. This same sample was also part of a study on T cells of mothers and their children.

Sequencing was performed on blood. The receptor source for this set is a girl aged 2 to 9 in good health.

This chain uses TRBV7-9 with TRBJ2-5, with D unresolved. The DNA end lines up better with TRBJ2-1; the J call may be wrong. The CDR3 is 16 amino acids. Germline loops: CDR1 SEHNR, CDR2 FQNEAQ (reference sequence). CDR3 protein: CASSLISDDGHDEQFF. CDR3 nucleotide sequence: TGTGCCAGCAGCTTAATCTCGGATGACGGGCACGATGAGCAGTTCTTC.

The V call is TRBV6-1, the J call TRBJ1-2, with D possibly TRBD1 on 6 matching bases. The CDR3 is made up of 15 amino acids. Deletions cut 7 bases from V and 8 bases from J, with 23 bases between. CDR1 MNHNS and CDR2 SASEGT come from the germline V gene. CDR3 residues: CASTPGDTGFMGYTF. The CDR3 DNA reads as TGTGCCAGCACCCCTGGGGACACGGGATTTATGGGCTACACCTTC.

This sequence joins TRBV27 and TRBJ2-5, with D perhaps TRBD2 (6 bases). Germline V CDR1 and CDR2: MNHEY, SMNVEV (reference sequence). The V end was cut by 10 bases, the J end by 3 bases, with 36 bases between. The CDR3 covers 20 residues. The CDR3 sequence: CAIYQKKVPVRGVKKETQYF. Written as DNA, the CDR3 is TGTGCCATCTACCAAAAGAAGGTTCCCGTCCGCGGGGTAAAAAAAGAGACCCAGTACTTC.

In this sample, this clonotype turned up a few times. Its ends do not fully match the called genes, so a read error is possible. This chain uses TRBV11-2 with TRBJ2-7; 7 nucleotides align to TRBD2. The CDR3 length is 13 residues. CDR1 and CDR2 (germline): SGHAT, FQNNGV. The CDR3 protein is CASSLGGSYKQYF. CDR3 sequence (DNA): TGTGCCAGTAGCTTGGGCGGGAGCTACAAGCAGTACTTC.

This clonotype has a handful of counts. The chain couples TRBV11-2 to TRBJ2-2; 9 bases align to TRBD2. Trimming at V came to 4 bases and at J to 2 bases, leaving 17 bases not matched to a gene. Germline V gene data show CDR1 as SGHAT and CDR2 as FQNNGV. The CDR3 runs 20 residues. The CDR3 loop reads CASSSYPMGLAGTNTGELFF. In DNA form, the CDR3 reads TGTGCCAGCAGCTCCTACCCGATGGGCCTAGCGGGGACTAACACCGGGGAGCTGTTTTTT.